The 13 T cell receptor beta chains below come from one sample, sequenced in a study of cytomegalovirus exposure and HLA in healthy donors. The PCR had 60 Vbeta and 13 Jbeta primers. The protocol was immunoSEQ multiplex PCR, while the TCRdb copy is restricted to in-frame clones and leaves out a portion. The sample yields 200,000 to 300,000 clones, 84% seen once. Sequenced: PBMCs. Receptor source: a woman aged 40 to 50 in good health and CMV-seropositive.

The chain carries TRBV6-5 and TRBJ2-7, with 7 bases identical to TRBD2. Per the germline V gene, CDR1 is MNHEY and CDR2 is SVGAGI. Trimming took 5 bases from V and 7 from J; bases not matched to a gene: 14. The length of the CDR3 is 15 residues. CDR3 DNA: TGTGCCAGCAGTCCCCTAGGCGGGAGCGTGGGTGAGCAGTACTTC. Its translation: CASSPLGGSVGEQYF.

The CDR3 reads CASSRRGTYNEQFF. The CDR3, as DNA: TGTGCCAGTAGTAGGCGGGGGACCTACAATGAGCAGTTCTTC. The V and J genes are TRBV19 and TRBJ2-1; 7 bases agree with TRBD2. CDR3 length: 14 residues. Trimming cost V 4 bases and J 2 bases; bases outside gene matches: 2. CDR1 and CDR2 from the germline V gene are LNHDA and SQIVND (reference sequence).

The genes are TRBV5-1 and TRBJ2-2; 9 bases agree with TRBD2. J gave up 5 bases and V 7 bases, and 12 bases lay outside the gene matches. The V gene's germline CDR1 is SGHRS and CDR2 YFSETQ. There are 16 residues in the CDR3. CDR3 amino acids: CASAQLGTSLTGELFF. The CDR3 DNA follows: TGCGCCAGCGCCCAGCTTGGGACTAGCTTAACCGGGGAGCTGTTTTTT.

For this clone: One end of the junction fails to match germline, which may point to a read error. The chain is built from TRBV7-7 and TRBJ2-5; 8 bases line up with TRBD2. The CDR3 is 17 amino acids. Germline assignment: CDR1 SSHAT and CDR2 FNYEAQ (reference sequence). CDR3 region: CASSLGVSGMYQETQYF. The CDR3 region has the DNA TGTGCTAGCAGCTTAGGGGTTAGCGGGATGTACCAAGAGACCCAGTACTTC.

CDR3 DNA: TGTGCCAGCAGTTGGACTAGCGGGCCCTCCTACAATGAGCAGTTCTTC. It yields the protein CASSWTSGPSYNEQFF. The chain carries TRBV5-4 and TRBJ2-1; TRBD2 agrees at 11 bases. The length of the CDR3 is 16 residues. V lost 5 bases and J lost 0; bases outside the gene matches: 4. Germline CDR1 reads SGHNT; CDR2 reads YYREEE (reference sequence).

This clone occurred a few times. In nucleotides, the CDR3 is TGCGCCAGCAGCCCTAGTTCGGTCCCCGAGACCCAGTACTTC. This sequence encodes CASSPSSVPETQYF. This rearrangement joins TRBV5-1 to TRBJ2-5; D call uncertain. Germline values: CDR1 SGHRS, CDR2 YFSETQ. The CDR3 runs 14 residues. The V and J ends lost 4 bases and 5 bases respectively, with 15 bases between them.

This chain links TRBV6-1 with TRBJ1-1; 7 positions match TRBD1. The CDR3 covers 14 residues. The trim removed 4 bases at V and 1 base at J, leaving 3 bases unmatched. CDR1 MNHNS and CDR2 SASEGT come from the germline V gene. CDR3 in amino acids: CASSGRQGNTEAFF. The CDR3, as DNA: TGTGCCAGCAGTGGACGACAGGGGAACACTGAAGCTTTCTTT.

The chain combines TRBV7-6 with TRBJ1-3; the D is unclear. The germline gives CDR1 SGHVS, CDR2 FNYEAQ. The CDR3 covers 14 residues. V gave up 3 bases and J gave up 0 bases, with 6 bases separating them. CDR3 residues: CASSFGISGNTIYF. The CDR3 DNA follows: TGTGCCAGCAGCTTCGGGATCTCTGGAAACACCATATATTTT.

This clone was observed once. The V gene is TRBV6-1, the J gene TRBJ2-7; TRBD1 is a possible D gene (5 bases). Germline lookup yields CDR1 MNHNS and CDR2 SASEGT. The CDR3 has 13 amino acids. Trimming removed 11 bases from V and 2 bases from J, with 16 bases in between. The CDR3 loop reads CAASVGRTYEQYF. The CDR3 DNA follows: TGTGCCGCCAGTGTGGGGCGGACCTACGAGCAGTACTTC.

The chain couples TRBV19 to TRBJ1-1; 8 nucleotides agree with TRBD1. V lost 3 bases to trimming and J lost 7 bases; unmatched junction nucleotides: 19. Germline V gives CDR1 LNHDA, CDR2 SQIVND (reference sequence). The CDR3 length is 18 residues. The CDR3: CASSISKFRQGNFYEAFF. The CDR3 nucleotides are TGTGCCAGTAGTATTTCGAAATTCCGACAGGGGAATTTTTATGAAGCTTTCTTT.

This chain uses TRBV19 with TRBJ2-3; 9 bases are a match to TRBD2. V dropped 4 bases and J dropped 6; count of bases not matched to a gene: 14. CDR1 is LNHDA and CDR2 is SQIVND in the germline V gene (reference sequence). CDR3 size: 17 residues. The CDR3 nucleotides are TGTGCCAGTAGTACCTTAACTTTAGCGGGAGCAGGGGATACGCAGTATTTT. Its translation is CASSTLTLAGAGDTQYF.

The chain couples TRBV18 to TRBJ2-1; D uncertain. The CDR3 is 12 amino acids. CDR1 and CDR2 (germline): KGHSH, LQKENI. V was trimmed by 1 base and J by 7 bases, leaving 5 bases between them. The CDR3 nucleotides read TGTGCCAGCTCACCACGCAGGAATGAGCAGTTCTTC. The encoded protein is CASSPRRNEQFF.

The chain carries TRBV9 and TRBJ2-1; TRBD1 agrees at 7 bases. V was clipped by 1 base and J by 5 bases; unmatched bases: 3. Germline values: CDR1 SGDLS, CDR2 YYNGEE. There are 14 residues in the CDR3. CDR3 nucleotides: TGTGCCAGCAGCGTAATGGGACAGAACAATGAGCAGTTCTTC. This gives the protein CASSVMGQNNEQFF.